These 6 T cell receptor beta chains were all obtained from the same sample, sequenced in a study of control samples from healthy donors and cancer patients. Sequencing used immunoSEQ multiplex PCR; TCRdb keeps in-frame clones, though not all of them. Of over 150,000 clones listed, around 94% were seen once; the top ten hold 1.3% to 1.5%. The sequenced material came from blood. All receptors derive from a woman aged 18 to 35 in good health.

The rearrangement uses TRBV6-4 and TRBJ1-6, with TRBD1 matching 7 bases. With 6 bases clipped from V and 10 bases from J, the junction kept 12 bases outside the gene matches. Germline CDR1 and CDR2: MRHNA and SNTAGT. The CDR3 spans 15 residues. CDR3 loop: CASRRTGEVWSPLHF. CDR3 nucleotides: TGTGCCAGCAGGAGAACAGGGGAAGTTTGGTCACCCCTCCACTTT.

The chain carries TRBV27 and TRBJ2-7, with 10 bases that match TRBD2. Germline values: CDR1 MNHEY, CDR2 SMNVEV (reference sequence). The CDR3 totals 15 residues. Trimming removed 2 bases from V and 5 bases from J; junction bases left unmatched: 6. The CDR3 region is CASSLEASGSHEQYF. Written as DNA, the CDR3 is TGTGCCAGCAGTTTAGAGGCTAGCGGGAGCCACGAGCAGTACTTC.

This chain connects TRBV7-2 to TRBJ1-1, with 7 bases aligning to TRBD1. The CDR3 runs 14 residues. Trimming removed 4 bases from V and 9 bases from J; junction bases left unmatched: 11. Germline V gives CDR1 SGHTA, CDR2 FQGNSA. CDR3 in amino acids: CASSSINRGTKAFF. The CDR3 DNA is TGTGCCAGCAGCTCCATAAACAGGGGTACCAAAGCTTTCTTT.

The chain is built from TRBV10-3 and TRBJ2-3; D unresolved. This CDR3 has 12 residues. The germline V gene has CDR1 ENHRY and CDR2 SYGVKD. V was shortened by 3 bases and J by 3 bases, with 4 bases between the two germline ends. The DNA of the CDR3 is TGTGCCATCAGTGAAGAGACAGATACGCAGTATTTT. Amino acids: CAISEETDTQYF.

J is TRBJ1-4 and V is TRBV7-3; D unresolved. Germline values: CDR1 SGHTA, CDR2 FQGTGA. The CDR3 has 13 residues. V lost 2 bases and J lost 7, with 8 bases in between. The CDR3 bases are TGTGCCAGCAGCTTATACGAGGGTGAAAAACTGTTTTTT. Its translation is CASSLYEGEKLFF.

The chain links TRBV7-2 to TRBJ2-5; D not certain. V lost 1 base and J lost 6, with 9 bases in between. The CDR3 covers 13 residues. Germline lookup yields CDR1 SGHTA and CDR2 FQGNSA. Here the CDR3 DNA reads TGTGCCAGCAGCTTAGAGCACTGGCAGACCCAGTACTTC. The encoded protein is CASSLEHWQTQYF. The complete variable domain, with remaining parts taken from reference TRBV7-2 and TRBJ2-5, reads GAGVSQSPSNKVTEKGKDVELRCDPISGHTALYWYRQSLGQGLEFLIYFQGNSAPDKSGLPSDRFSAERTGGSVSTLTIQRTQQEDSAVYLCASSLEHWQTQYFGPGTRLLVL.